The T cell receptor (beta chain) described here comes from a study of identical twins (TCRdb year 2016). Some background on the complete study: To test whether fetal clonotypes persist, this study deep-sequenced TCR alpha and beta repertoires from monozygotic twins, from unrelated adults of various ages, and from cord blood. To rule out contamination, the twin experiments were replicated at different times with different library preparation protocols. Study-wide conclusions, independent of this receptor: Compared with coincidental sharing between unrelated individuals, out-of-frame TCR alpha sequences shared between twins showed an excess of sequences with low generation probability. Excess twin sharing in beta out-of-frame sequences was weaker because fewer shared sequences lowered the signal-to-noise ratio. In monozygotic twins, recombination models systematically underestimated out-of-frame TCR alpha sharing, but the models matched the sharing seen between unrelated individuals. Abundant cord blood beta clonotypes carried fewer insertions; young adult naive repertoires showed a weaker similar trend, while memory repertoires showed none. Zero-insertion analyses could be partly confounded by invariant T cells such as MAIT and iNKT, though diverse VJ usage argued against such confounding for most clonotypes. Conclusions relied on cross-sectional statistical analysis, since the same donors could not be followed over many years.

V sheds 3 bases and J sheds 4 bases, leaving 13 bases between their ends. From its cysteine to its phenylalanine, the CDR3 spans 15 amino acids. Just the 45-base CDR3 DNA is kept, in frame starting at base 1. The germline V gene encodes CDR1 SGHAT and CDR2 FQNNGV. This clonotype has only a few counts. Its antigen specificity is not known. Qualities for individual bases were not recorded, and no much larger clone is one base off. Every donor in the study was a healthy Caucasian. Three pairs of female monozygotic twins, all aged about 18 to 30 years, made up the twin cohort. CD4+ and CD8+ T cell populations were isolated with positive isolation kits from Invitrogen. Libraries were made using 5' RACE. TCRdb shows the sequencer as Illumina HiSeq 2000. Template switching introduced a universal primer binding site; the final cDNA contained a unique molecular identifier, enabling accurate counting of TCR cDNA molecules. Specific primers in the conserved constant-segment region were used to synthesize first-strand cDNA for TCR alpha and beta chains. Each cDNA library was double barcoded, with a SMART-Mk sample barcode plus Illumina barcodes, to control for contamination. TruSeq adapter sequences and Illumina sample barcodes were added in two successive PCR steps. The Illumina HiSeq platform was used with custom primers to sequence TCR alpha and beta cDNA libraries. The authors' pipeline ran thus. Raw reads were processed with MiGEC to extract unique molecular identifiers, and MiXCR was used to determine CDR3 positions. For each individual, recombination models were inferred using an EM algorithm with the repgenHMM and IGoR tools. Shared clonotypes were analyzed with the tcR package in R, and sharing was normalized by the product of cloneset sizes. Out-of-frame nonproductive sequences were analyzed to study raw recombination free of thymic and clonal selection effects. TCRdb redid the processing of the public reads, applying fastp at Q25 and MiXCR, and retained in-frame beta chains. Under each unique CDR3 protein, matching rows form one entry showing the most common genes and DNA. The V and J calls were determined by TCRdb, not by the authors. The sample table contains approximately 490,000 distinct CDR3 sequences; only one count was recorded for about a fifth of them. The top ten hold 0.48% of the sample.

These same data were also listed under a study on yellow fever vaccine responses in identical twins. Per the second study: According to the authors, the vaccine-induced T cell response in identical twins seemed to be partly convergent and partly specific to each individual. The study precisely tracked vaccine-responding T cell clones in identical twins.

The TCR was taken from a woman aged 18-29 years in good health. In this chain, TRBV11-2 is recombined with TRBJ2-1; a tentative D call is TRBD2 (5 bases match). The source material was CD4+ T cells sorted from blood. The sequenced DNA is TGTGCCAGCAGCTTTTCGGCGGGTCCATACAATGAGCAGTTCTTC. This translates into CASSFSAGPYNEQFF.